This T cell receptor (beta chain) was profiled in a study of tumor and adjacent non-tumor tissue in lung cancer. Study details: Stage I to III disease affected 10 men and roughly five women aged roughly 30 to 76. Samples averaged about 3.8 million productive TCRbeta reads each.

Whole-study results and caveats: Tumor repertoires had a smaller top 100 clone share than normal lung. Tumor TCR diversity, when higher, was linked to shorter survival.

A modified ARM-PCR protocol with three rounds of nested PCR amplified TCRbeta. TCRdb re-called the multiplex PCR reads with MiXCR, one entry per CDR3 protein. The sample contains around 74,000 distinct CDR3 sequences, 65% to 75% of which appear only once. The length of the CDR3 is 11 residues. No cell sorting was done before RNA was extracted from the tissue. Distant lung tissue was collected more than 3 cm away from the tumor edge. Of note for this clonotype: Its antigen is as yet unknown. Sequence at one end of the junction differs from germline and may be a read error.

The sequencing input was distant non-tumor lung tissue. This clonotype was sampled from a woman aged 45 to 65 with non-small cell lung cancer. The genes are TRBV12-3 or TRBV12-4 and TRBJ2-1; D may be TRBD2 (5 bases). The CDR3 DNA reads TGTACCAGCAGTTTTGGAGGTGAGCAGTTCTTC. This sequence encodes CTSSFGGEQFF.